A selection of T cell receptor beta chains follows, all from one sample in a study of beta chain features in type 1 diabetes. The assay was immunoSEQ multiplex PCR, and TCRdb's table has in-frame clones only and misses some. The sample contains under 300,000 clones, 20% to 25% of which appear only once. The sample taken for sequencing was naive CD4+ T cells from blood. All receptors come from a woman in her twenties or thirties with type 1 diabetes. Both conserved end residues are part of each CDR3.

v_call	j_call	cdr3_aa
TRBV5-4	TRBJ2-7	CASSLTKSSYEQYF
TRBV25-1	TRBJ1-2	CASSGPGRNYGYTF
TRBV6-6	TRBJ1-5	CASSYHIGTGEAAQHF
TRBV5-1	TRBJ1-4	CASSSRGLKEKLFF
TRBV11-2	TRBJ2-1	CASSLELAGSYNEQFF
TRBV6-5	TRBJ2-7	CASSKGQGVSYEQYF
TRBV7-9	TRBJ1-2	CASSLQGGVYGYTF
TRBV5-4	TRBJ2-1	CASSLGLAGGLYNEQFF
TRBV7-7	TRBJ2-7	CASSLGTGDEQYF
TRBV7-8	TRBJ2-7	CASSLPALASSYEQYF
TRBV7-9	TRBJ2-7	CASSLARRGSYEQYF
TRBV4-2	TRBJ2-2	CASSPEAGGANTGELFF
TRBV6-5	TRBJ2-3	CASGTGHTDTQYF
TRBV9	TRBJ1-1	CASSTDRGNTEAFF
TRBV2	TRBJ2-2	CASSLRRTGSNTGELFF
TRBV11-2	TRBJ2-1	CASSQRTGSPQFF
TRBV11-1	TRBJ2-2	CASSLQELSGELFF
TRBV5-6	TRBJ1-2	CASKLHHGYTF
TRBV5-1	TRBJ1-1	CASSLQEMPSEAFF
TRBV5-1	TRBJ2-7	CASSLGVSADSYEQYF
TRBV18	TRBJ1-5	CASSFTQGALGNQPQHF
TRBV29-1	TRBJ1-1	CSVEANRGTEAFF
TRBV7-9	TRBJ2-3	CASSRPGTGITDTQYF
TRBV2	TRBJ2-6	CASTKEVSGANVLTF
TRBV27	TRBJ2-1	CASSPVAGGSNEQFF
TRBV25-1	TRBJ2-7	CASRPTGAYEQYF
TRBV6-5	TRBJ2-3	CASSYAGGSDTQYF
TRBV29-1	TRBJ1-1	CSVGTEQEAFF